Each of the 18 T cell receptor beta chains below was sequenced from the same sample in a study of T cell responses to AZD1222 COVID-19 vaccine. Method: immunoSEQ multiplex PCR; TCRdb's copy keeps in-frame clones and lacks some. The sample records 150,000 to 200,000 clones, roughly 92% being singletons. Material: peripheral blood, obtained 28 days after the second dose of the MenACWY control vaccine. Receptors were obtained from an adult who received the MenACWY meningococcal vaccine as a control.

This chain connects TRBV4-3 to TRBJ2-3; 7 nucleotides align to TRBD2. The V and J ends lost 0 bases and 2 bases, in that order; junction bases with no gene match: 5. Germline-derived CDR1 and CDR2 are LGHNA and YSLEER. This CDR3 contains 16 residues. CDR3 sequence: CASSQDRAGPTDTQYF. CDR3 nucleotide sequence: TGCGCCAGCAGCCAAGATCGAGCGGGACCCACAGATACGCAGTATTTT.

V and J are TRBV30 and TRBJ2-7, with TRBD2 matching over 8 bases. Germline V gene sequence: CDR1 GTSNPN, CDR2 SVGIG (reference sequence). Unmatched junction bases numbered 8, after V lost 4 bases and J lost 0 bases. The CDR3 loop spans 15 amino acids. The CDR3: CAWTIGGGSSYEQYF. Written as DNA, the CDR3 is TGTGCCTGGACCATCGGGGGGGGCAGCTCCTACGAGCAGTACTTC.

The gene calls are TRBV9 and TRBJ2-1, with D perhaps matching TRBD2 (5 bases). The V end was cut by 1 base, the J end by 0 bases, with 14 bases between. This CDR3 has 17 amino acids. The V gene's germline CDR1 is SGDLS and CDR2 YYNGEE. CDR3 nucleotides: TGTGCCAGCAGCGTAATTGGCGGGCAGGCCTCCTACAATGAGCAGTTCTTC. This translates into CASSVIGGQASYNEQFF. Full variable domain (missing parts from reference TRBV9 and TRBJ2-1): DSGVTQTPKHLITATGQRVTLRCSPRSGDLSVYWYQQSLDQGLQFLIQYYNGEERAKGNILERFSAQQFPDLHSELNLSSLELGDSALYFCASSVIGGQASYNEQFFGPGTRLTVL.

This chain uses TRBV6-5 with TRBJ2-2, with TRBD2 matching over 9 bases. With 0 bases clipped from V and 7 bases from J, the junction kept 6 bases outside the gene matches. CDR1 is MNHEY, CDR2 SVGAGI, per germline. The CDR3 spans 16 residues. The CDR3 DNA follows: TGTGCCAGCAGTTACTCTCCGGGACTAGCTGGCGGGGAGCTGTTTTTT. Translating it yields CASSYSPGLAGGELFF.

The chain carries TRBV5-1 and TRBJ2-2; possible D gene TRBD2, 6 bases. The CDR3 sequence is 15 residues long. Germline CDR1 is SGHRS and CDR2 is YFSETQ. V was cut by 3 bases and J by 8 bases, with 17 bases left in between. This CDR3 reads CASSSQTSYSGELFF. The CDR3 coding sequence is TGCGCCAGCAGCTCTCAAACTAGCTATTCAGGGGAGCTGTTTTTT.

The rearrangement links TRBV7-8 to TRBJ2-2; D is undetermined. The CDR3 consists of 12 residues. CDR1 is SGHVS and CDR2 is FQNEAQ in the germline V gene. The V and J ends lost 5 bases and 7 bases respectively, with 8 bases between them. The CDR3: CASSLPIGELFF. CDR3 sequence (DNA): TGTGCCAGCAGCCTCCCTATCGGGGAGCTGTTTTTT.

The V and J genes are TRBV4-1 and TRBJ1-1; unclear D gene. The germline V gene has CDR1 MGHRA and CDR2 YSYEKL. The ends were cut back, 1 base at V and 6 bases at J, with 15 bases in the middle. The CDR3 length is 15 residues. The CDR3 nucleotides are TGCGCCAGCAGCCAAGGAACCCTTGAAATCCCTGAAGCTTTCTTT. Its translation is CASSQGTLEIPEAFF.

The chain combines TRBV5-1 with TRBJ2-7, with a tentative D call TRBD2 (5 bases). The CDR3 runs 15 residues. Trimming took off 4 bases at V and 3 bases at J, with 17 bases between the two ends. Germline values: CDR1 SGHRS, CDR2 YFSETQ. The CDR3 DNA follows: TGCGCCAGCAGCATAACTGGGGAGCCGTACTACGAGCAGTACTTC. As protein: CASSITGEPYYEQYF. Supplemented by reference TRBV5-1 and TRBJ2-7, the full variable domain reads KAGVTQTPRYLIKTRGQQVTLSCSPISGHRSVSWYQQTPGQGLQFLFEYFSETQRNKGNFPGRFSGRQFSNSRSEMNVSTLELGDSALYLCASSITGEPYYEQYFGPGTRLTVT.

This chain joins TRBV28 and TRBJ2-2; D is uncertain. The CDR3 covers 15 residues. Per germline, CDR1 MDHEN and CDR2 SYDVKM. Trimming stripped 5 bases from V and 1 base from J, with 11 bases between. In DNA form, the CDR3 reads TGTGCCAGCAGTCCCCCGACAAGGAACACCGGGGAGCTGTTTTTT. This sequence encodes CASSPPTRNTGELFF.

V is TRBV30 and J is TRBJ2-5; a possible D gene is TRBD2 (5 bases). The germline V and J ends were trimmed by 2 bases and 5 bases, with 6 bases remaining between them. CDR3 length: 11 amino acids. Germline V gene lookup returns CDR1 GTSNPN and CDR2 SVGIG (reference sequence). The CDR3 here is CAWSWRETQYF. The CDR3 DNA sequence: TGTGCCTGGAGTTGGAGGGAGACCCAGTACTTC.

This clone came up once. This chain connects TRBV19 to TRBJ1-6; 7 nucleotides agree with TRBD1. CDR3 size: 15 residues. CDR1 LNHDA and CDR2 SQIVND come from the germline V gene (reference sequence). V lost 6 bases to trimming and J lost 7 bases; unmatched junction nucleotides: 9. The DNA of the CDR3 is TGTGCCAGTAGAGAGGACAGGAGTTTAAATTCACCCCTCCACTTT. Its protein is CASREDRSLNSPLHF.

On this clone itself: One end of the junction fails to match germline, which may point to a read error. V usage is TRBV7-7 and J usage is TRBJ2-2; tentatively, D is TRBD2 (6 bases). Germline loops: CDR1 SSHAT, CDR2 FNYEAQ (reference sequence). There are 15 residues in the CDR3. The CDR3 loop is CASSQGLTNTGELFF. CDR3 DNA: TGTGCTAGCAGCCAAGGACTAACGAACACCGGGGAGCTGTTTTTT.

V gene TRBV14 combines with J gene TRBJ2-2; D perhaps matches TRBD1 (5 bases). This CDR3 has 15 residues. From germline, CDR1 is SGHDN and CDR2 FVKESK. The V gene lost 5 bases and the J gene lost 0 bases, with 10 bases spanning the gap. This chain's CDR3 is CASSSQGPNTGELFF. CDR3 bases: TGTGCCAGCAGCTCCCAGGGCCCGAACACCGGGGAGCTGTTTTTT.

The J gene is TRBJ2-7, the V gene TRBV10-3, with a possible D match to TRBD2 (5 bases). Trimming stripped 4 bases from V and 0 bases from J, with 13 bases between. The CDR3 consists of 15 residues. The germline V gene encodes CDR1 ENHRY and CDR2 SYGVKD. For the CDR3, the DNA is TGTGCCATCAGTGGAGGACTTCTGAGCTCCTACGAGCAGTACTTC. Translated: CAISGGLLSSYEQYF.

The chain recombines TRBV7-8 with TRBJ2-3; D gene uncertain. V lost 0 bases and J lost 7, with 14 bases in between. This CDR3 contains 15 residues. Per the germline V gene, CDR1 is SGHVS and CDR2 is FQNEAQ. CDR3 region: CASSLAPGHRYTQYF. The CDR3, as DNA: TGTGCCAGCAGCTTAGCGCCCGGGCACAGATATACGCAGTATTTT.

The chain links TRBV9 to TRBJ2-3; perhaps D is TRBD1 or TRBD2 (5 bases each). The CDR3 totals 15 residues. The germline V gene encodes CDR1 SGDLS and CDR2 YYNGEE. V was cut by 4 bases and J by 3 bases, with 15 bases left in between. CDR3 DNA sequence: TGTGCCAGCAGCCAACGGGACGGAGAGACAGATACGCAGTATTTT. Protein sequence: CASSQRDGETDTQYF. Supplemented by reference TRBV9 and TRBJ2-3, the full variable domain reads DSGVTQTPKHLITATGQRVTLRCSPRSGDLSVYWYQQSLDQGLQFLIQYYNGEERAKGNILERFSAQQFPDLHSELNLSSLELGDSALYFCASSQRDGETDTQYFGPGTRLTVL.

The rearrangement uses TRBV28 and TRBJ1-3; maybe TRBD1 (5 bases). CDR3 length equals 15 residues. Trimming removed 6 bases at V and 4 bases at J, with 16 bases between. Germline-derived CDR1 and CDR2 are MDHEN and SYDVKM. The CDR3 loop is CASRYQGAEGNTIYF. In nucleotides, the CDR3 is TGTGCCAGCAGGTATCAGGGAGCGGAAGGAAACACCATATATTTT.

In its sample, this clone was seen once. This chain joins TRBV4-3 and TRBJ1-1; 9 nucleotides align to TRBD1. The CDR3 length is 15 residues. V lost 1 base to trimming and J lost 1 base; unmatched junction nucleotides: 1. Germline CDR1 reads LGHNA; CDR2 reads YSLEER. CDR3 bases: TGCGCCAGCAGCCAAGTGACAGGGGGGAACACTGAAGCTTTCTTT. The encoded protein is CASSQVTGGNTEAFF.